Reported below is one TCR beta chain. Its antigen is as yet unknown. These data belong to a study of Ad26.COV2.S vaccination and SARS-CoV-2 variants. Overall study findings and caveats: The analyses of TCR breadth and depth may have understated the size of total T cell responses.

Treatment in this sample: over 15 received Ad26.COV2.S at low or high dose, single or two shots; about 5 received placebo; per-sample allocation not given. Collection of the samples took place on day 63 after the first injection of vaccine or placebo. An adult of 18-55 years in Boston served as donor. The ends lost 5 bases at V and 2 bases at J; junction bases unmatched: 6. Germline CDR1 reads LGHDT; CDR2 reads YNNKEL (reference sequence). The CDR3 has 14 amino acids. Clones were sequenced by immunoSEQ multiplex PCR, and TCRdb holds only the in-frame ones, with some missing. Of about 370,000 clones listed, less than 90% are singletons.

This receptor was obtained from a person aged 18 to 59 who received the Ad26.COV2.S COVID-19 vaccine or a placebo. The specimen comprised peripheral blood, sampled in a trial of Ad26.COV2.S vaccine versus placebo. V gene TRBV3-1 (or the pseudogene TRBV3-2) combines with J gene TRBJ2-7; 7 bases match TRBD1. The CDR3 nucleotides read TGTGCCAGCAGCGATCCGGGACAGCCCTACGAGCAGTACTTC. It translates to CASSDPGQPYEQYF.